These 2 T cell receptor beta chains originate from one sample sequenced in a study of early T cells in non-severe SARS-CoV-2 infection. TCRdb reprocessed the 5' RACE reads with MiXCR, giving one entry per CDR3 protein. The table has 97,000 or so distinct CDR3 sequences, approximately 9.9% seen once; the top ten hold approximately 4.5%. This specimen consisted of whole blood, obtained at baseline. The receptor set was obtained from an adult who was a healthcare worker with PCR-confirmed SARS-CoV-2 infection or an uninfected control (not recorded which).

This clonotype was picked up many times. V usage is TRBV12-3 or TRBV12-4 and J usage is TRBJ2-7, with TRBD1 matching over 12 bases. J lost 6 bases, V lost 7 bases, and 4 bases had no gene match. The CDR3 totals 13 residues. The CDR3 nucleotides read TGTGCCAGCACCGGGACAGGGGGCGGCGAGCAGTACTTC. It translates to CASTGTGGGEQYF.

This clonotype was picked up many times. The chain carries TRBV6-6 and TRBJ1-1, with D tentatively TRBD1 (6 bases). The CDR3 has 15 amino acids. Germline CDR1 reads MNHNY; CDR2 reads SVGAGI (reference sequence). With 2 bases removed from V and 4 bases from J, the gap between germline ends came to 14 bases. Here the CDR3 DNA reads TGTGCCAGCAGTTACGGGGGGGGCCTTTCCACTGAAGCTTTCTTT. This translates into CASSYGGGLSTEAFF.